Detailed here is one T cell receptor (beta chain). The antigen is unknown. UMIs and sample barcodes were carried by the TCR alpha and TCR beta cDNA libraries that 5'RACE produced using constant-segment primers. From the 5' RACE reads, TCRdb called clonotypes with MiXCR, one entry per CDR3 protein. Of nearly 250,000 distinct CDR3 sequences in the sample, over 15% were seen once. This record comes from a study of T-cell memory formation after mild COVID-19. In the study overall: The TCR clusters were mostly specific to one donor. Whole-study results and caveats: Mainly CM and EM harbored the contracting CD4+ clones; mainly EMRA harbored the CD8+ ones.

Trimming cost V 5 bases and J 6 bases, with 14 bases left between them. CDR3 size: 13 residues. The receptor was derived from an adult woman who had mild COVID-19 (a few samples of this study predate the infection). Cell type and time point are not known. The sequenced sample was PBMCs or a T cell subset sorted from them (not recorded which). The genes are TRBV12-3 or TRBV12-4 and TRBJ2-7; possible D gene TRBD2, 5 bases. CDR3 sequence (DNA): TGTGCCAGCAGTCGGACTGACATGGTCGAGCAGTACTTC. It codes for CASSRTDMVEQYF.